The present TCR beta chain was sequenced within a study of human T cells and chemical hapten exposure (dated by TCRdb to 2020 to 2023). For the wider study: For sensitization, 2% DPC in acetone was applied to a roughly 2 cm by roughly 2 cm area of upper inner arm skin. In alopecia patients, the study followed how the peripheral blood TCR repertoire changed in vivo over primary and secondary sensitization to diphenylcyclopropenone (DPC), a hapten. Patch testing was done on the upper back using Finn chambers containing 0.01% DPC, and results were scored after 6 days according to International Contact Dermatitis Research Group standards. The patient cohort, mostly female, included alopecia areata with under or over 50% scalp involvement, alopecia totalis and alopecia universalis. Blood samples were taken from patients before sensitization (week 0) and at 2, 6 and about 24 weeks after DPC sensitization. Weekly therapeutic DPC doses were additionally applied to the scalp of patients throughout the roughly 24-week study period. Twenty-nine alopecia patients provided blood for TCR sequencing at one to four time points (pre-sensitization, 2, 6 and 24 weeks). Libraries were pooled for sequencing, and variation in per-sample TCR yields was attributed mainly to small differences in library volumes within the pool.

Beyond this particular receptor, the publication reports: After repeated subsampling, the strength of the expansion versus patch-test correlation and the threshold at which it became significant changed. Patch test score was positively correlated with the number of PT1 expanded TCRs, with significance at thresholds 8, 16 and 32 but not at 4. DPC sensitization did not change how many TCRs were above 1 in 1000 frequency, and no evidence was found of alterations in global repertoire structure. Significantly more large CDR3 similarity clusters were formed by expanded TCRs than by pre-sensitization or healthy control sets, consistent with antigen-driven responses. Because every patient had alopecia, a presumed autoimmune disease, the patients' immune response might differ from that of healthy individuals.

This clonotype was picked up a small number of times. Its antigen has not been determined. No quality values exist for individual bases; no much larger clone is one base distant. This sample's time point label indicates: patch test 1, 2 weeks after DPC sensitization. The treatment or condition label, as the study defines it: therapeutic diphenylcyclopropenone sensitization with weekly scalp DPC. At every patch-test visit, the blood draw took place before the patch test was put on. Patients were considered eligible if aged 18 to 70, diagnosed with alopecia and deemed suitable for DPC therapy, and patients were excluded if pregnant. Unfractionated whole blood was collected in Tempus Blood RNA tubes, and total RNA was extracted from that blood. Via the germline V gene, CDR1 is MGHRA and CDR2 YSYEKL. From its cysteine to its phenylalanine, the CDR3 spans 15 amino acids. The CDR3 DNA has 45 bases and is translated from base 1. The junction shows trimming of 3 bases on V and 4 bases on J, and the gene matches do not reach 2 bases of it.

The library was generated by RACE. The reads were generated on a NextSeq 500. Library preparation attached unique molecular identifiers to individual cDNA molecules for quantitative, reproducible TCR counting. From each blood RNA sample, both TCR alpha and TCR beta chains were sequenced. The paper's processing steps were these. A median of about 100,000 TCRs per sample was observed, with a range of about 23,224 to 700,000. V, J and CDR3 annotation of the TCR reads was carried out using the Decombinator software suite. To make PS versus PT1 abundance plots, every sample was subsampled to the same number of TCRs (28,000). TCRs were defined as expanded if absent before sensitization and observed at least eight times at the 2-week time point. The public reads were reanalyzed by TCRdb: fastp trimming at Q25, MiXCR alignment, in-frame beta chains only. When rows share a CDR3 protein, they turn into one entry using the most common DNA and genes. These V and J calls derive from TCRdb rather than the authors' analysis. The sample table holds under 450,000 distinct CDR3 sequences, of which more than 4.5% were seen once. Of the sample, approximately 2.1% is held by the ten largest clones.

The chain couples TRBV4-1 to TRBJ1-6; 8 bases in the junction line up with TRBD1. The sequenced sample was whole blood, obtained in connection with sensitization to the hapten diphenylcyclopropenone (DPC). The receptor comes from a woman aged 50 to 60 with alopecia areata. Some clones in this sample may be carry-over from other donors' samples. The encoded CDR3 is CASSQDRDYNSPLHF. In nucleotides, the sequence is TGCGCCAGCAGCCAGGACAGGGATTATAATTCACCCCTCCACTTT.